This T cell receptor (beta chain) was documented in a study of siplizumab effects on memory and regulatory T cells. In regard to this clone: The sample contains more than one DNA sequence encoding this CDR3.

The V gene's germline CDR1 is MDHEN and CDR2 SYDVKM. V lost 3 bases, J lost 0 bases, and 6 bases lay in between. The CDR3 is made up of 14 amino acids. Each sample contributed about 10^5 TCR templates to the assay. The assay was immunoSEQ multiplex PCR, and TCRdb's table has in-frame clones only and misses some. The table includes some 46,000 clones, 93% detected once. The TCR was taken from a human donor in good health. V gene TRBV28 combines with J gene TRBJ2-4; D remains ambiguous. Sequencing was done on a sample of CD8+ T cells sorted from blood. CDR3 nucleotides: TGTGCCAGCAGTTTTCGTTTAGCCAAAAACATTCAGTACTTC. It encodes CASSFRLAKNIQYF.